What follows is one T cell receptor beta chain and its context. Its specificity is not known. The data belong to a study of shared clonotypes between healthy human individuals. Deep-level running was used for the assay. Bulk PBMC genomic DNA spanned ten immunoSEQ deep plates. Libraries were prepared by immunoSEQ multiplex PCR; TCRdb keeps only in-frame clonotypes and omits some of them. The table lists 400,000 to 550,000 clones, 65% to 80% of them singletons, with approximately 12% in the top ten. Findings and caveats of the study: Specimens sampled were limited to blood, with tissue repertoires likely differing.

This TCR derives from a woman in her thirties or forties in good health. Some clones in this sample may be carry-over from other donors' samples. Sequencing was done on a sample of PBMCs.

The CDR3, as DNA: TGCGCCAGCAGCCGCCTACCCGGGACTTTCCAAGAGACCCAGTACTTC. Translating it yields CASSRLPGTFQETQYF. This chain connects TRBV4-1 to TRBJ2-5; weak D call: TRBD2 (6 bases). This CDR3 region has 16 residues. Deletions cut 4 bases from V and 1 base from J, with 16 bases between. The germline gives CDR1 MGHRA, CDR2 YSYEKL.